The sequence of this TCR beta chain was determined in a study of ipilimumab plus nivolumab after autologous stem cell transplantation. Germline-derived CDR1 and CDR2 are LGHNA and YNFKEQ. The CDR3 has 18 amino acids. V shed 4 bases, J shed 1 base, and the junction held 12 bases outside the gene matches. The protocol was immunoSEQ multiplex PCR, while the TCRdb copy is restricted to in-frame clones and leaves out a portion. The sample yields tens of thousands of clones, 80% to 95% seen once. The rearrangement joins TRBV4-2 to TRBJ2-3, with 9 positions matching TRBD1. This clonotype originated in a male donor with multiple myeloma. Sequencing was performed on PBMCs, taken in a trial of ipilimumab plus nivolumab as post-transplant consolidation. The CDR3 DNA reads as TGTGCCAGCAGCCTAGGGACAGGGTATAGCAGAGGCACAGATACGCAGTATTTT. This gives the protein CASSLGTGYSRGTDTQYF.